This record covers a single T cell receptor (beta chain). Using immunoSEQ multiplex PCR, the repertoire was profiled, and TCRdb retains in-frame clones only, with some absent. The sample includes 100,000 to 150,000 clones, approximately 92% of them seen just once. This entry is derived from a study of control samples from healthy donors and cancer patients. Trimming took 4 bases from V and 0 from J, leaving 14 bases between them. In germline, CDR1 is SGHRS, CDR2 YFSETQ. CDR3 length: 16 residues. The sequence was collected from a man older than 75 with head and neck cancer. Sequences were obtained from PBMCs. The rearrangement uses TRBV5-1 and TRBJ1-3; D possibly corresponds to TRBD1 (5 bases). CDR3 coding DNA: TGCGCCAGCAGCCGGGGCGCCATTAGCTCTGGAAACACCATATATTTT. Its protein is CASSRGAISSGNTIYF.